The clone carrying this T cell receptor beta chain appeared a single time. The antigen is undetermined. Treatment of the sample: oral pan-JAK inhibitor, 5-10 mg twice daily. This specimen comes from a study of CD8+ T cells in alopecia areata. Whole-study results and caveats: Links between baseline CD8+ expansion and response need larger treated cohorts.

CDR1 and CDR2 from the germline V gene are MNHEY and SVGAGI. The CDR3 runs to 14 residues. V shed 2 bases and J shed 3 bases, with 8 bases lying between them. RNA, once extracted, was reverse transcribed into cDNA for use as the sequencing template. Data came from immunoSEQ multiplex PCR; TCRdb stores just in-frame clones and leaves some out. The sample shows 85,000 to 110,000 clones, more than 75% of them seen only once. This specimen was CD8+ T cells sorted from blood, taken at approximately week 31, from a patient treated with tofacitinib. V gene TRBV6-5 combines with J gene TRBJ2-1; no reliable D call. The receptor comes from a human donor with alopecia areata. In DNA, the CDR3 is TGTGCCAGCAGTTACGGCAGCCTCTACAATGAGCAGTTCTTC. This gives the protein CASSYGSLYNEQFF.